These 17 T cell receptor beta chains share one sample of origin, sequenced in a study of response to subunit inactivated influenza vaccine. TCRdb independently ran MiXCR on the RT-PCR reads; one entry per CDR3 protein. The sample consists of approximately 700,000 distinct CDR3 sequences, approximately 14% of them appearing once. Sequences were derived from PBMCs from blood, sampled 14 to 15 days before vaccination. All receptors derive from a man between 50 and 59 years old who received an inactivated influenza vaccine.

The genes are TRBV19 and TRBJ1-1; D may be TRBD1 (5 bases). The CDR3 extends over 13 amino acids. V lost 4 bases and J lost 4, with 10 bases in between. Germline loops: CDR1 LNHDA, CDR2 SQIVND (reference sequence). CDR3 coding DNA: TGTGCCAGTAGTAAGAGGGGAGTCACTGAAGCTTTCTTT. Its translation: CASSKRGVTEAFF.

The rearrangement joins TRBV28 to TRBJ2-7, with unresolved D. Germline V lookup: CDR1 MDHEN, CDR2 SYDVKM. This CDR3 has 15 residues. V was cut by 3 bases and J by 2 bases, with 14 bases left in between. This CDR3 is CASSFSLRSAYEQYF. In DNA, the CDR3 is TGTGCCAGCAGTTTTAGTCTCCGATCGGCCTACGAGCAGTACTTC.

The rearrangement links TRBV2 to TRBJ2-2, with TRBD1 matching 7 bases. The ends lost 7 bases at V and 2 bases at J; junction bases unmatched: 10. The CDR3 consists of 16 residues. From germline, CDR1 is SNHLY and CDR2 FYNNEI. CDR3 DNA: TGTGCCAGCACCCCGACCGGGACAGTCAACACCGGGGAGCTGTTTTTT. It specifies CASTPTGTVNTGELFF.

The chain combines TRBV29-1 with TRBJ1-1, with TRBD1 matching 8 bases. The CDR3 loop spans 12 amino acids. Trimming removed 6 bases from V and 10 bases from J; junction bases left unmatched: 10. Looked up from germline, CDR1 is SQVTM and CDR2 is ANQGSEA. The CDR3 spells CSVRGQGLGAFF. The CDR3 DNA is TGCAGCGTGAGAGGACAGGGCCTAGGAGCTTTCTTT.

This chain connects TRBV3-1 to TRBJ2-1, with 9 bases lining up with TRBD2. The J segment lost 3 bases and the V segment lost 5 bases, leaving 8 bases of the junction unmatched. Germline CDR1 reads LGHDT; CDR2 reads YNNKEL (reference sequence). The CDR3 totals 16 residues. CDR3 in DNA: TGTGCCAGCAGCACCCCCGGGACTAGCAACTACAATGAGCAGTTCTTC. This codes for CASSTPGTSNYNEQFF.

This clonotype has a handful of counts. This sequence joins TRBV5-1 and TRBJ1-6, with 8 bases lining up with TRBD1. V shed 0 bases and J 10 bases; nucleotides not matched to a gene: 6. CDR1 SGHRS and CDR2 YFSETQ come from the germline V gene. This CDR3 contains 15 residues. CDR3 nucleotide sequence: TGCGCCAGCAGCTTGGCCGACAGGGGAGTATCACCCCTCCACTTT. The encoded protein is CASSLADRGVSPLHF.

V gene TRBV7-8 combines with J gene TRBJ2-7; unclear D gene. Germline V CDR1 and CDR2: SGHVS, FQNEAQ. The CDR3 consists of 14 residues. Between the trimmed V and J ends, which lost 7 bases and 5 bases, there was a span of 18 bases. The CDR3 region has the DNA TGTGCCAGCACCCCCCGCCTGGGGAAGAACGAGCAGTACTTC. Protein sequence: CASTPRLGKNEQYF. Full variable domain (outside the CDR3, taken from reference TRBV7-8 and TRBJ2-7): GAGVSQSPRYKVAKRGQDVALRCDPISGHVSLFWYQQALGQGPEFLTYFQNEAQLDKSGLPSDRFFAERPEGSVSTLKIQRTQQEDSAVYLCASTPRLGKNEQYFGPGTRLTVT.

This clonotype was detected only a few times. The chain carries TRBV4-1 and TRBJ1-1, with TRBD1 matching 7 bases. J lost 4 bases, V lost 1 base, and 15 bases had no gene match. Germline V gene sequence: CDR1 MGHRA, CDR2 YSYEKL. This CDR3 is built from 18 residues. The CDR3 DNA is TGCGCCAGCAGCCAAGCCGCCCAGTGGGCAGGGGGTCCCACTGAAGCTTTCTTT. As protein: CASSQAAQWAGGPTEAFF.

This clonotype was seen more than once but under ten times. The chain has TRBV5-1 and TRBJ2-3, with TRBD2 matching 11 bases. V lost 0 bases and J lost 2; bases outside the gene matches: 5. There are 17 residues in the CDR3. Germline CDR1 is SGHRS and CDR2 is YFSETQ. The CDR3, as DNA: TGCGCCAGCAGCTTGGGTCTAGCGGGGGGTGCCACAGATACGCAGTATTTT. This gives the protein CASSLGLAGGATDTQYF.

This chain links TRBV28 with TRBJ1-5, with 7 bases aligning to TRBD1. CDR3 length: 15 residues. V lost 4 bases and J lost 2; bases outside the gene matches: 5. Germline V gives CDR1 MDHEN, CDR2 SYDVKM. This chain's CDR3 is CASSYIQGRNQPQHF. CDR3 coding DNA: TGTGCCAGCAGTTATATACAGGGGCGCAATCAGCCCCAGCATTTT.

The chain joins TRBV5-1 to TRBJ2-7; 7 bases match TRBD1. Unmatched junction bases numbered 13, after V lost 4 bases and J lost 6 bases. Looked up from germline, CDR1 is SGHRS and CDR2 is YFSETQ. The CDR3 is 15 amino acids. DNA of the CDR3: TGCGCCAGCAGCGCCATACAGGGGACCGGGCGCGAGCAGTACTTC. This sequence encodes CASSAIQGTGREQYF. Variable domain in full (rest from reference TRBV5-1 and TRBJ2-7): KAGVTQTPRYLIKTRGQQVTLSCSPISGHRSVSWYQQTPGQGLQFLFEYFSETQRNKGNFPGRFSGRQFSNSRSEMNVSTLELGDSALYLCASSAIQGTGREQYFGPGTRLTVT.

The chain joins TRBV7-2 to TRBJ1-6; D is undetermined. The CDR3 covers 13 residues. Germline-derived CDR1 and CDR2 are SGHTA and FQGNSA. The germline V and J ends were trimmed by 3 bases and 7 bases, with 7 bases remaining between them. The DNA for the CDR3 is TGTGCCAGCAGCTTGTCCCAGAATTCACCCCTCCACTTT. Encoded protein: CASSLSQNSPLHF.

This clonotype appeared a few times. The rearrangement joins TRBV10-3 to TRBJ1-5; TRBD1 matches 7 bases. Looked up from germline, CDR1 is ENHRY and CDR2 is SYGVKD. V gave up 3 bases and J gave up 6 bases; unmatched junction bases: 14. CDR3 length equals 17 residues. As DNA, the CDR3 is TGTGCCATCAGTGATGGGACAGTTCAACTGAGGAGTCAGCCCCAGCATTTT. Translating it yields CAISDGTVQLRSQPQHF.

This clonotype turned up a few times. CDR3 DNA sequence: TGTGCCAGCATAGAAACTAGCGGGGCCTACAATGAGCAGTTCTTC. Protein: CASIETSGAYNEQFF. V gene TRBV2 combines with J gene TRBJ2-1; 10 nucleotides line up with TRBD2. In germline, CDR1 is SNHLY, CDR2 FYNNEI. The CDR3 totals 15 residues. V lost 7 bases and J lost 2; bases outside the gene matches: 5. The variable domain in full, completed from reference TRBV2 and TRBJ2-1, reads EPEVTQTPSHQVTQMGQEVILRCVPISNHLYFYWYRQILGQKVEFLVSFYNNEISEKSEIFDDQFSVERPDGSNFTLKIRSTKLEDSAMYFCASIETSGAYNEQFFGPGTRLTVL.

V gene TRBV20-1 combines with J gene TRBJ2-5; either TRBD1 or TRBD2 may supply D (5 bases each). Deletions cut 1 base from V and 3 bases from J, with 9 bases between. This CDR3 is built from 13 residues. CDR1 is DFQATT and CDR2 is SNEGSKA in the germline V gene (reference sequence). DNA for the CDR3: TGCAGTGCTAGAGGGGACCCGAAAGAGACCCAGTACTTC. This translates into CSARGDPKETQYF.

This chain uses TRBV3-1 with TRBJ2-5; TRBD2 matches 10 bases. The CDR3 sequence is 16 residues long. Germline loops: CDR1 LGHDT, CDR2 YNNKEL (reference sequence). The ends lost 5 bases at V and 1 base at J; junction bases unmatched: 7. CDR3 in DNA: TGTGCCAGCAGCTCCGTCGCTAGCGGGGGCCAAGAGACCCAGTACTTC. Amino acids: CASSSVASGGQETQYF.

This clonotype has just a few counts. The J gene is TRBJ2-2, the V gene TRBV4-2; maybe TRBD1 (6 bases). This CDR3 has 16 residues. The germline CDR1 and CDR2 sequences are LGHNA and YNFKEQ. Trimming left V 1 base short and J 8 bases short, with 17 bases between. CDR3 sequence (DNA): TGTGCCAGCAGCCAAGTGGGGGCAGGGATGATGGGGGAGCTGTTTTTT. As protein: CASSQVGAGMMGELFF.